This passage covers 32 T cell receptor beta chains from one sample sequenced in a study of technical replicates of blood from a few donors. Sequencing was performed with immunoSEQ multiplex PCR; in TCRdb, only in-frame clones are kept and a portion is missing. The repertoire holds tens of thousands of clones, roughly 95% seen once, with around 4% in the top ten. Sequences were obtained from PBMCs. These receptors came from a human donor in good health. Some clones in this sample may be carry-over from other donors' samples.

The gene calls are TRBV7-6 and TRBJ1-6; D might be TRBD1 (5 bases). The V end lost 5 bases, the J end lost 5 bases, and 13 bases lay between the germline ends. The CDR3 extends over 15 amino acids. Germline CDR1 reads SGHVS; CDR2 reads FNYEAQ. In DNA, the CDR3 is TGTGCCAGCAGCCTAACGGGAGGGGATAATTCACCCCTCCACTTT. As protein: CASSLTGGDNSPLHF.

The chain couples TRBV11-1 to TRBJ2-7; 7 positions match TRBD2. The CDR3 sequence is 16 residues long. Per the germline V gene, CDR1 is SGHAT and CDR2 is FQDESV (reference sequence). V was clipped by 5 bases and J by 2 bases; unmatched bases: 12. CDR3 loop: CASSPYGAGDPYEQYF. CDR3 bases: TGTGCCAGCAGCCCCTATGGGGCGGGAGATCCCTACGAGCAGTACTTC.

V is TRBV6-1 and J is TRBJ1-6; D remains ambiguous. Germline CDR1 is MNHNS and CDR2 is SASEGT. There are 14 residues in the CDR3. The V end was cut by 10 bases, the J end by 3 bases, with 13 bases between. Here the CDR3 reads CATAANYYNSPLHF. As DNA, the CDR3 is TGTGCCACCGCAGCGAATTACTATAATTCACCCCTCCACTTT.

This clone has only a few counts. The DNA of the CDR3 is TGCAGCGTTGACGTCGGGCTAGCGGCCGGAGATGAGCAGTTCTTC. As protein: CSVDVGLAAGDEQFF. The V and J genes are TRBV29-1 and TRBJ2-1; the match to TRBD2 covers 7 bases. Unmatched junction bases numbered 13, after V lost 3 bases and J lost 8 bases. The CDR3 is 15 amino acids. Germline V CDR1 and CDR2: SQVTM, ANQGSEA.

V is TRBV12-2 and J is TRBJ2-1; the table gives TRBD2 as D, unverified against the DNA. TRBV12-2 is a pseudogene locus. The CDR3 length is 16 residues. The CDR3 bases are TGTGCAAGTCGCCCGCCCCCCGCTAGCTCCACACATGAGCAGTTCTTC. As protein: CASRPPPASSTHEQFF.

V is TRBV27 and J is TRBJ2-1; TRBD1 might be the D (5 bases). Germline assignment: CDR1 MNHEY and CDR2 SMNVEV (reference sequence). The CDR3 is made up of 16 amino acids. Trimming cost V 6 bases and J 4 bases, with 19 bases left between them. CDR3 in DNA: TGTGCCAGCAGGCGGACACCCAGGTATGGGTACAATGAGCAGTTCTTC. This encodes CASRRTPRYGYNEQFF.

The gene calls are TRBV10-3 and TRBJ1-1; tentative D call: TRBD1 (5 bases). V was shortened by 2 bases and J by 10 bases, with 14 bases between the two germline ends. This CDR3 spans 13 amino acids. Germline V CDR1 and CDR2: ENHRY, SYGVKD. The CDR3 spells CAISEPRQQAAFF. The CDR3 nucleotides read TGTGCCATCAGTGAGCCGAGACAGCAGGCAGCTTTCTTT.

The chain uses TRBV9 and TRBJ1-3; possible D gene TRBD1, 5 bases. Germline V gene lookup returns CDR1 SGDLS and CDR2 YYNGEE. The CDR3 is 15 residues long. V shed 4 bases and J shed 3 bases, with 14 bases lying between them. Here the CDR3 DNA reads TGTGCCAGCAGCACCCAGGCGGGGGTTGGAAACACCATATATTTT. It encodes CASSTQAGVGNTIYF.

CDR3 protein: CASGLVRDSPLHF. As DNA, the CDR3 is TGTGCTAGTGGTTTAGTCAGGGATTCACCCCTCCACTTT. The chain uses TRBV12-5 and TRBJ1-6; D possibly corresponds to TRBD1 (5 bases). The CDR3 is made up of 13 amino acids. In germline, CDR1 is LGHNT, CDR2 FRNRAP. With 3 bases removed from V and 8 bases from J, the gap between germline ends came to 8 bases.

The chain uses TRBV7-2 and TRBJ2-5; no reliable D call. The CDR3 spans 15 residues. The germline gives CDR1 SGHTA, CDR2 FQGNSA. V lost 5 bases and J 3 bases, leaving 16 bases between the germline ends. CDR3 sequence (DNA): TGTGCCAGCAGCCCCTTCTTGAGCCAGGAAGAGACCCAGTACTTC. Translating gives CASSPFLSQEETQYF.

V is TRBV19 and J is TRBJ2-3, with 11 bases fitting TRBD2. The CDR3 loop spans 17 amino acids. Germline trimming cut 4 bases from V and 4 bases from J; bases unmatched to any gene: 10. In germline, CDR1 is LNHDA, CDR2 SQIVND (reference sequence). CDR3 sequence reads: CASSTPGLAGGADTQYF. The CDR3 DNA reads TGTGCCAGTAGTACTCCAGGACTAGCGGGTGGAGCAGATACGCAGTATTTT.

This clone was counted a single time. The V call is TRBV7-9, the J call TRBJ2-7; perhaps TRBD2 as D (6 bases). Between the trimmed V and J ends, which lost 5 bases and 7 bases, there was a span of 15 bases. CDR1 and CDR2 (germline): SEHNR, FQNEAQ (reference sequence). The CDR3 contains 13 residues. The CDR3 DNA is TGTGCCAGCAGCGGGGGGACGCCCGTTGAGCAGTACTTC. Translation gives CASSGGTPVEQYF. The full variable domain, with the rest looked up from reference TRBV7-9 and TRBJ2-7, is DTGVSQNPRHKITKRGQNVTFRCDPISEHNRLYWYRQTLGQGPEFLTYFQNEAQLEKSRLLSDRFSAERPKGSFSTLEIQRTEQGDSAMYLCASSGGTPVEQYFGPGTRLTVT.

The chain uses TRBV4-3 and TRBJ2-3; 15 bases align to TRBD2. J lost 3 bases, V lost 4 bases, and 14 bases had no gene match. There are 20 residues in the CDR3. CDR1 and CDR2 (germline): LGHNA, YSLEER. The CDR3 loop reads CASSRYGLAGGPRRTDTQYF. As DNA, the CDR3 is TGCGCCAGCAGCCGATATGGACTAGCGGGAGGGCCTAGGCGTACAGATACGCAGTATTTT.

The chain couples TRBV21-1 to TRBJ2-1; TRBD1, the D gene given by the table, was not confirmed from the DNA. TRBV21-1 is described as a pseudogene. The CDR3 length is 15 residues. The CDR3 reads CASSSPGFSYNEQFF. For the CDR3, the DNA is TGTGCCAGCAGCAGCCCAGGGTTCTCCTACAATGAGCAGTTCTTC.

The chain links TRBV5-1 to TRBJ2-3; TRBD1 matches 9 bases. This CDR3 contains 16 residues. The germline V gene has CDR1 SGHRS and CDR2 YFSETQ. V shed 0 bases and J 5 bases; nucleotides not matched to a gene: 7. The chain's CDR3 is CASSLGGTGRGDTQYF. The CDR3 nucleotides read TGCGCCAGCAGCTTGGGGGGGACAGGGCGAGGAGATACGCAGTATTTT.

The V call is TRBV4-3, the J call TRBJ2-1; 16 bases line up with TRBD2. Germline V gene lookup returns CDR1 LGHNA and CDR2 YSLEER. The CDR3 covers 15 residues. V lost 7 bases, J lost 8 bases, and 5 bases stayed unmatched. The CDR3 loop is CASTHGTSGRDEQFF. The CDR3 DNA sequence: TGCGCCAGCACCCACGGGACTAGCGGGAGGGATGAGCAGTTCTTC.

The rearrangement joins TRBV6-5 to TRBJ2-5; TRBD2 might be the D (5 bases). This CDR3 is 13 amino acids long. The ends were cut back, 5 bases at V and 9 bases at J, with 16 bases in the middle. From germline, CDR1 is MNHEY and CDR2 SVGAGI. The CDR3 region has the DNA TGTGCCAGCAGTACCCCCTGGGGAGACTCCCAGTACTTC. Amino acids: CASSTPWGDSQYF.

J is TRBJ2-7 and V is TRBV27, with 9 bases aligning to TRBD2. This CDR3 is 15 amino acids long. Germline CDR1 reads MNHEY; CDR2 reads SMNVEV (reference sequence). J gave up 0 bases and V 9 bases, and 9 bases lay outside the gene matches. The CDR3 sequence is CARGDSGSFSYEQYF. The CDR3 DNA sequence: TGTGCCAGGGGAGATAGCGGGAGTTTCTCCTACGAGCAGTACTTC.

CDR3 amino acids: CASSLEINQPQHF. In DNA, the CDR3 is TGTGCCAGCAGCTTAGAAATAAATCAGCCCCAGCATTTT. This chain connects TRBV7-6 to TRBJ1-5; D unresolved. This CDR3 comprises 13 residues. V lost 1 base and J 4 bases, leaving 5 bases between the germline ends. CDR1 is SGHVS, CDR2 FNYEAQ, per germline.

The gene calls are TRBV5-6 and TRBJ1-2; 7 bases are a match to TRBD1. Germline loops: CDR1 SGHDT, CDR2 YYEEEE. This CDR3 comprises 15 residues. The V gene end was trimmed by 4 bases and the J gene end by 2 bases; junction bases not matched to a gene: 8. The CDR3 region has the DNA TGTGCCAGCAGCGGACGACAGACAGGGAACTATGGCTACACCTTC. Amino acids: CASSGRQTGNYGYTF.

This chain uses TRBV5-6 with TRBJ2-3; D perhaps matches TRBD2 (5 bases). CDR1 is SGHDT and CDR2 is YYEEEE in the germline V gene. The CDR3 totals 12 residues. Trimming cost V 4 bases and J 6 bases, with 9 bases left between them. For the CDR3, the DNA is TGTGCCAGCAGCGCCACTAGGGATACGCAGTATTTT. Translated: CASSATRDTQYF.

The V call is TRBV7-2, the J call TRBJ2-2; 12 bases are a match to TRBD2. This CDR3 region has 17 residues. V dropped 2 bases and J dropped 4; count of bases not matched to a gene: 5. Germline loops: CDR1 SGHTA, CDR2 FQGNSA. The CDR3 DNA is TGTGCCAGCAGCTTAATTCCGACTAGCGGGGGCACCGGGGAGCTGTTTTTT. Translation gives CASSLIPTSGGTGELFF.

This sequence joins TRBV10-3 and TRBJ1-2; 7 bases are shared with TRBD1. The CDR3 is made up of 12 amino acids. Germline CDR1 is ENHRY and CDR2 is SYGVKD. V gave up 0 bases and J gave up 8 bases; unmatched junction bases: 0. The CDR3: CAISESDRGYTF. The DNA of the CDR3 is TGTGCCATCAGTGAGTCGGACAGGGGCTACACCTTC.

CDR3 sequence reads: CASSLAPDGYTF. DNA for the CDR3: TGTGCCAGCAGCTTAGCCCCCGATGGCTACACCTTC. This sequence joins TRBV7-9 and TRBJ1-2; no definite D call. This CDR3 spans 12 amino acids. The germline V gene encodes CDR1 SEHNR and CDR2 FQNEAQ (reference sequence). V was clipped by 0 bases and J by 6 bases, with 5 bases between them.

V and J are TRBV2 and TRBJ2-7; TRBD1 aligns across 9 bases. This CDR3 region has 14 residues. Germline V gene data show CDR1 as SNHLY and CDR2 as FYNNEI. J was trimmed by 4 bases and V by 8 bases; bases with no gene match: 9. Here the CDR3 DNA reads TGTGCCAGCGCCGGGGGACAGGGAGTTTACGAGCAGTACTTC. Translation: CASAGGQGVYEQYF.

This clone came up once. J is TRBJ1-4 and V is TRBV13; TRBD1 aligns across 8 bases. J lost 7 bases, V lost 5 bases, and 12 bases had no gene match. This CDR3 has 16 residues. Germline CDR1 and CDR2: PRHDT and FYEKMQ (reference sequence). Written as DNA, the CDR3 is TGTGCCAGCAGCCACAGGACAGGGCCAGACGTTGAAAAACTGTTTTTT. Protein sequence: CASSHRTGPDVEKLFF. Together with reference TRBV13 and TRBJ1-4, the CDR3 gives the full variable domain: AAGVIQSPRHLIKEKRETATLKCYPIPRHDTVYWYQQGPGQDPQFLISFYEKMQSDKGSIPDRFSAQQFSDYHSELNMSSLELGDSALYFCASSHRTGPDVEKLFFGSGTQLSVL.

The chain links TRBV5-1 to TRBJ2-7; 12 nucleotides align to TRBD2. V shed 4 bases and J 6 bases; nucleotides not matched to a gene: 8. The CDR3 loop spans 15 amino acids. Per the germline V gene, CDR1 is SGHRS and CDR2 is YFSETQ. CDR3 DNA: TGCGCCAGCAGCGGGCGACTAGCGGGAGTTGCCGAGCAGTACTTC. Its protein product is CASSGRLAGVAEQYF.

The chain recombines TRBV29-1 with TRBJ1-2, with a tentative D call TRBD1 (5 bases). Germline CDR1 is SQVTM and CDR2 is ANQGSEA. Deletions cut 2 bases from V and 8 bases from J, with 12 bases between. The CDR3 has 12 amino acids. In nucleotides, the CDR3 is TGCAGCGTTGAACCGGCAGGGAGGGGCTACACCTTC. As protein: CSVEPAGRGYTF.

The chain joins TRBV18 to TRBJ1-1; D is possibly TRBD1 (5 bases). V was trimmed by 8 bases and J by 1 base, leaving 14 bases between them. CDR1 and CDR2 (germline): KGHSH, LQKENI. This CDR3 is built from 14 residues. The CDR3 DNA sequence: TGTGCCAGCGCGTGGTCAGGGCGGAACACTGAAGCTTTCTTT. This gives the protein CASAWSGRNTEAFF.

The V gene is TRBV7-3, the J gene TRBJ1-1; D is possibly TRBD1 (5 bases). This CDR3 has 13 residues. CDR1 and CDR2 (germline): SGHTA, FQGTGA. V dropped 5 bases and J dropped 1 base, with 8 bases sitting between them. CDR3 nucleotides: TGTGCCAGCAGCGTACAGGAGAACACTGAAGCTTTCTTT. Its protein is CASSVQENTEAFF.

J is TRBJ2-7 and V is TRBV6-1; 12 nucleotides match TRBD2. The CDR3 contains 15 residues. CDR1 is MNHNS and CDR2 is SASEGT in the germline V gene. The V and J ends lost 6 bases and 4 bases, in that order; junction bases with no gene match: 7. The CDR3 sequence is CASRVTSGSGYEQYF. The CDR3 DNA sequence: TGTGCCAGCAGGGTGACTAGCGGGAGTGGGTACGAGCAGTACTTC.

This clone has only a few counts. The chain couples TRBV4-3 to TRBJ2-7; 7 nucleotides line up with TRBD2. V was pared by 1 base and J by 5 bases, with 8 bases of the junction left unmatched. Germline V gene sequence: CDR1 LGHNA, CDR2 YSLEER. There are 15 residues in the CDR3. The CDR3 loop is CASSQAGREVDEQYF. DNA for the CDR3: TGCGCCAGCAGCCAAGCTGGACGGGAGGTCGACGAGCAGTACTTC.